The 16 T cell receptor beta chains below were found in one sample sequenced in a study of CD8 T cells in Susac syndrome. Reverse transcription of about 0.45 to 1 ug RNA was performed with random hexamers. A single record per CDR3 protein comes from TCRdb applying MiXCR to the immunoSEQ multiplex PCR reads. The sample holds about 25,000 distinct CDR3 sequences, approximately 94% seen once. Material for sequencing was CD8+ T cells from PBMCs. Every receptor here comes from a human donor in good health.

The chain combines TRBV10-2 with TRBJ2-7; D perhaps matches TRBD1 (6 bases). The CDR3 contains 12 residues. Trimming took 8 bases from V and 3 from J, leaving 11 bases between them. Germline V gene data show CDR1 as WSHSY and CDR2 as SAAADI. CDR3 coding DNA: TGCGCCAGCCAGGGACACCACTACGAGCAGTACTTC. It yields the protein CASQGHHYEQYF.

This chain connects TRBV20-1 to TRBJ2-7; 8 bases map to TRBD2. CDR3 length equals 14 residues. Trimming cost V 2 bases and J 2 bases; bases outside gene matches: 5. The V gene's germline CDR1 is DFQATT and CDR2 SNEGSKA (reference sequence). The CDR3 sequence is CSARPRGGPYEQYF. DNA for the CDR3: TGCAGTGCTAGACCCCGCGGGGGGCCCTACGAGCAGTACTTC.

On this clonotype: One end of the junction varies from germline; a read error may be responsible. V gene TRBV7-9 combines with J gene TRBJ1-5, with D tentatively TRBD1 (5 bases). The CDR3 length is 15 residues. Germline V lookup: CDR1 SEHNR, CDR2 FQNEAQ (reference sequence). The DNA of the CDR3 is TGTGCCAGCACCTTAGGGGACCTAGCCAATCAGCCCCAGCATTTT. Protein sequence: CASTLGDLANQPQHF.

This clonotype is a singleton in its sample. DNA for the CDR3: TGTGCCAGCAGCCCCGAAAGGGGCGTCTACGAGCAGTACTTC. The encoded protein is CASSPERGVYEQYF. The J gene is TRBJ2-7, the V gene TRBV7-9, with D possibly being TRBD1 (5 bases). Trimming left V 5 bases short and J 3 bases short, with 14 bases between. This CDR3 contains 14 residues. Per germline, CDR1 SEHNR and CDR2 FQNEAQ (reference sequence). The variable domain in full, completed from reference TRBV7-9 and TRBJ2-7, reads DTGVSQNPRHKITKRGQNVTFRCDPISEHNRLYWYRQTLGQGPEFLTYFQNEAQLEKSRLLSDRFSAERPKGSFSTLEIQRTEQGDSAMYLCASSPERGVYEQYFGPGTRLTVT.

This clonotype appeared once. The chain employs TRBV7-9 and TRBJ1-1, with D uncertain. CDR1 is SEHNR, CDR2 FQNEAQ, per germline (reference sequence). CDR3 size: 16 residues. V was shortened by 2 bases and J by 1 base, with 14 bases between the two germline ends. The CDR3 nucleotides read TGTGCCAGCAGCTTAAAAGGTCGAAGCCCGAACACTGAAGCTTTCTTT. Amino acids: CASSLKGRSPNTEAFF.

CDR3 in DNA: TGTGCCAGCAGCTCCCCTGCGGGGGCTTTCTTT. It translates to CASSSPAGAFF. The chain uses TRBV7-9 and TRBJ1-1; no definite D call. The CDR3 totals 11 residues. Germline values: CDR1 SEHNR, CDR2 FQNEAQ (reference sequence). V dropped 4 bases and J dropped 11 bases, with 11 bases sitting between them.

For the CDR3, the DNA is TGTGCCAGCAGTTTACCGGGACAGGGGGCGACCGGGGAGCTGTTTTTT. It specifies CASSLPGQGATGELFF. V and J are TRBV6-5 and TRBJ2-2; TRBD1 aligns across 12 bases. Germline assignment: CDR1 MNHEY and CDR2 SVGAGI. V was pared by 4 bases and J by 5 bases, with 5 bases of the junction left unmatched. The CDR3 is 16 residues long.

The CDR3 sequence: CASSPPTRSGANVLTF. CDR3 bases: TGTGCCAGCTCACCCCCGACTCGATCTGGGGCCAACGTCCTGACTTTC. This chain connects TRBV18 to TRBJ2-6; D unresolved. CDR1 is KGHSH, CDR2 LQKENI, per germline. The length of the CDR3 is 16 residues. V dropped 3 bases and J dropped 1 base, with 10 bases sitting between them.

The CDR3 spells CASSLSGQSSYNEQFF. In DNA form, the CDR3 reads TGTGCCAGCAGCCTCTCGGGGCAAAGCTCCTACAATGAGCAGTTCTTC. The rearrangement uses TRBV9 and TRBJ2-1, with D possibly being TRBD1 or TRBD2 (5 bases each). The CDR3 has 16 amino acids. The V gene lost 4 bases and the J gene lost 0 bases, with 14 bases spanning the gap. From germline, CDR1 is SGDLS and CDR2 YYNGEE.

The chain joins TRBV27 to TRBJ2-3; TRBD1 matches at 10 bases. Trimming at V came to 6 bases and at J to 3 bases, leaving 9 bases not matched to a gene. Germline assignment: CDR1 MNHEY and CDR2 SMNVEV (reference sequence). The length of the CDR3 is 16 residues. CDR3 amino acids: CASRPGQGWWTDTQYF. DNA of the CDR3: TGTGCCAGCAGACCGGGACAGGGGTGGTGGACAGATACGCAGTATTTT.

This chain connects TRBV18 to TRBJ2-2, with D perhaps matching TRBD2 (5 bases). The CDR3 contains 16 residues. CDR1 is KGHSH and CDR2 is LQKENI in the germline V gene. V was shortened by 5 bases and J by 0 bases, with 13 bases between the two germline ends. CDR3 amino acids: CASSLGGSSNTGELFF. The DNA of the CDR3 is TGTGCCAGCTCATTAGGAGGCAGCTCGAACACCGGGGAGCTGTTTTTT.

The chain has TRBV7-2 and TRBJ2-4; the D is unclear. The V gene's germline CDR1 is SGHTA and CDR2 FQGNSA. The V end lost 3 bases, the J end lost 1 base, and 4 bases lay between the germline ends. There are 13 residues in the CDR3. The CDR3 sequence is CASSLDAKNIQYF. Written as DNA, the CDR3 is TGTGCCAGCAGCTTGGACGCCAAAAACATTCAGTACTTC.

The chain links TRBV5-1 to TRBJ1-2; D is unclear. Germline CDR1 is SGHRS and CDR2 is YFSETQ. Trimming left V 0 bases short and J 4 bases short, with 13 bases between. This CDR3 is 15 amino acids long. The CDR3 loop is CASSLGEAGSYGYTF. The CDR3 DNA follows: TGCGCCAGCAGCTTGGGTGAGGCAGGTTCCTATGGCTACACCTTC.

The chain is built from TRBV4-3 and TRBJ2-1; D uncertain. Between the trimmed V and J ends, which lost 1 base and 3 bases, there was a span of 13 bases. Germline values: CDR1 LGHNA, CDR2 YSLEER. This CDR3 region has 16 residues. The CDR3 region has the DNA TGCGCCAGCAGCCAAGCTCTTATAGGAGACTACAATGAGCAGTTCTTC. It translates to CASSQALIGDYNEQFF.

The chain combines TRBV12-3 or TRBV12-4 with TRBJ2-7, with D tentatively TRBD2 (5 bases). V dropped 3 bases and J dropped 2 bases, with 11 bases sitting between them. There are 14 residues in the CDR3. The CDR3 DNA reads TGTGCCAGCAGTTTGTCGGGGAGACCCTACGAGCAGTACTTC. Translated, it gives CASSLSGRPYEQYF.

This clonotype was observed a few times. V is TRBV7-2 and J is TRBJ2-2, with TRBD1 identical over 8 bases. The junction had 11 bases not matched to a gene; V was cut back by 5 bases and J by 6 bases. Germline V CDR1 and CDR2: SGHTA, FQGNSA. The CDR3 runs 16 residues. CDR3 sequence (DNA): TGTGCCAGCAGCCCCGCCCGGACAGGGATTGCCGGGGAGCTGTTTTTT. This encodes CASSPARTGIAGELFF.